This T cell receptor (beta chain) emerged from a study of somatic mutations in cytotoxic T cells in rheumatoid arthritis. With 6 bases removed from V and 5 bases from J, the gap between germline ends came to 10 bases. Germline values: CDR1 MNHEY, CDR2 SMNVEV (reference sequence). This CDR3 region has 12 residues. TCRdb keeps only in-frame clones here, not all; method: immunoSEQ multiplex PCR. The sample lists around 11,000 clones, 80% to 95% occurring once. This receptor was obtained from a woman aged 18-35 years with rheumatoid arthritis. The sample comprised CD8+ T cells sorted from blood. V gene TRBV27 combines with J gene TRBJ1-1, with TRBD1 as a possible D gene (5 bases). CDR3 protein: CASRAGGTEAFF. CDR3 sequence (DNA): TGTGCCAGCAGAGCGGGGGGGACTGAAGCTTTCTTT.